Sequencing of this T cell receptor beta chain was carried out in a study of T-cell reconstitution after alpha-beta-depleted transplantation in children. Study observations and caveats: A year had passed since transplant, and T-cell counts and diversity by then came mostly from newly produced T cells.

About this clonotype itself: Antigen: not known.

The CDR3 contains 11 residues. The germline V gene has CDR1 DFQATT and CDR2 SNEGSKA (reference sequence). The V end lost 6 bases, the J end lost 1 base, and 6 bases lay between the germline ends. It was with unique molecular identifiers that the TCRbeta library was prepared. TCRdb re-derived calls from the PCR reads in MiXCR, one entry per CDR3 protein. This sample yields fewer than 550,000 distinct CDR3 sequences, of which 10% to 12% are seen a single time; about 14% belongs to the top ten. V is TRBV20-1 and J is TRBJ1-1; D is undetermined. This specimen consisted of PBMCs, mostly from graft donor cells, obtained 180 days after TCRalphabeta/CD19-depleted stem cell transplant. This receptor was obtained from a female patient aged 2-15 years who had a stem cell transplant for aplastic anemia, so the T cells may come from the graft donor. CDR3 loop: CSAAENTEAFF. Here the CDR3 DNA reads TGCAGTGCCGCAGAGAACACTGAAGCTTTCTTT.